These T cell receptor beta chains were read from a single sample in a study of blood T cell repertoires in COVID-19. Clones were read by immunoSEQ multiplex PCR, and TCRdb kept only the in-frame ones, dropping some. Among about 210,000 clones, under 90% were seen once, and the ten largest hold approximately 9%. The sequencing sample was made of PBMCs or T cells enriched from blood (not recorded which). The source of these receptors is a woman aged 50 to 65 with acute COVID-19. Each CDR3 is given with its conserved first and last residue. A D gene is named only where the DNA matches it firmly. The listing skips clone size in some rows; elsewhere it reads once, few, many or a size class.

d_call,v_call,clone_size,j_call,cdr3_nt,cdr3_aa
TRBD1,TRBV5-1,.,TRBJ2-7,TGCGCCAGCAGTTCCGGGACAGCAGTCTACGAGCAGTACTTC,CASSSGTAVYEQYF
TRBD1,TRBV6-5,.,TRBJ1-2,TGTGCCAGCAGTTCCCCGGGACAGGGTACTGTTGGCTACACCTTC,CASSSPGQGTVGYTF
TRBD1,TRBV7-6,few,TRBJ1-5,TGTGCCAGCAGCGATACAGGGGGTTGGAATCAGCCCCAGCATTTT,CASSDTGGWNQPQHF
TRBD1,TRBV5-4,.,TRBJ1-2,TGTGCCAGCAGTCGGACAGGGGCCTATGGCTACACCTTC,CASSRTGAYGYTF
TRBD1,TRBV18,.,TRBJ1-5,TGTGCCAGCTCACTCGGGACAGGAGGGAGCAATCAGCCCCAGCATTTT,CASSLGTGGSNQPQHF
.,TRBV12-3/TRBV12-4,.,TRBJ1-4,TGTGCCAGCAGTTCGGGGGGGGAAAAACTGTTTTTT,CASSSGGEKLFF
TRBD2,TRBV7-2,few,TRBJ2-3,TGTGCCAGCAGCTTAGCGGACGGGCAGCGGGGGGCGCAGTATTTT,CASSLADGQRGAQYF
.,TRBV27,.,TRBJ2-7,TGTGCCAGCAGTTCCAACAGGGACGGTTACGAGCAGTACTTC,CASSSNRDGYEQYF
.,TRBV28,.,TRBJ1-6,TGTGCCAGCAGTACCACGGATAATTCACCCCTCCACTTT,CASSTTDNSPLHF
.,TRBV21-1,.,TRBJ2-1,TGTGCCAGCAGCAGGGGAGGTGAGCAGTTCTTC,CASSRGGEQFF
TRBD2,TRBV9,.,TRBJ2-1,TGTGCCAGCAGCCAACTAGCGGTCTCCTACAATGAGCAGTTCTTC,CASSQLAVSYNEQFF
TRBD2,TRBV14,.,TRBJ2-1,TGTGCCAGCAGCCAAGACTCGGTAGCGGGAGAGAGGTTCTTC,CASSQDSVAGERFF
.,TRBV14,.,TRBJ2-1,TGTGCCAGCAGCCCGGGACTCGGCGTGGGTCATGAGCAGTTCTTC,CASSPGLGVGHEQFF
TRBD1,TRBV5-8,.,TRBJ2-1,TGTGCCAGCAGCTTGGAGGGACAGCAGTACAATGAGCAGTTCTTC,CASSLEGQQYNEQFF
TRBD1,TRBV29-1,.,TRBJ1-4,TGCAGCGTACAGGGGGCTAATGAAAAACTGTTTTTT,CSVQGANEKLFF
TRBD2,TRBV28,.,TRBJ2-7,TGTGCCAGCAGTTTAGTAGCGGGCTACGAGCAGTACTTC,CASSLVAGYEQYF
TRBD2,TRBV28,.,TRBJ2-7,TGTGCCAGCACCACTCAAAAGGCGGGGGGGCCTTACGAGCAGTACTTC,CASTTQKAGGPYEQYF
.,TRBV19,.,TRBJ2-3,TGTGCCAGTAGTTCGGGGACAGCGGGCCTTAGCACAGATACGCAGTATTTT,CASSSGTAGLSTDTQYF
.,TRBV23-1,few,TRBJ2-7,TGCGCCAGCAGTCAGGCGGACACAGGGTACGAGCAGTACTTC,CASSQADTGYEQYF
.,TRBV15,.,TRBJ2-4,TGTGCCACCAGCAGAGACGCCTTGACTACGACTAAAAACATTCAGTACTTC,CATSRDALTTTKNIQYF
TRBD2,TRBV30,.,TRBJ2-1,TGTGCCTGGAGTGGAAAAAGCGGGAGCTCCTACAATGAGCAGTTCTTC,CAWSGKSGSSYNEQFF
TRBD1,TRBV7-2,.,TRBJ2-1,TGTGCCAGCAGCTTAGACAAGGGGGCAAATGAGCAGTTCTTC,CASSLDKGANEQFF
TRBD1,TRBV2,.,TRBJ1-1,TGTGCCAGCAGGACCGGGACAGCCACCACCGAAGCTTTCTTT,CASRTGTATTEAFF
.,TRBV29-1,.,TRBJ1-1,TGCAGCGTTGTTGGGGCAGGTGGGACTGAAGCTTTCTTT,CSVVGAGGTEAFF
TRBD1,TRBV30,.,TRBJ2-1,TGTGCCTGGAGTATCTCCGGGACAGGAAACAATGAGCAGTTCTTC,CAWSISGTGNNEQFF
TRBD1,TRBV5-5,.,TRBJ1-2,TGTGCCAGCAGCTTTGCTGGGACAGTGCGAAAAGACTATGGCTACACCTTC,CASSFAGTVRKDYGYTF
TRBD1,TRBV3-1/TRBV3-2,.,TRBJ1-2,TGTGCCAGCAGCCCCGGGACAGGGGAATATGGCTACACCTTC,CASSPGTGEYGYTF
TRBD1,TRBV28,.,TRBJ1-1,TGTGCCAGCACTAGACAGGGGATGGCTGAAGCTTTCTTT,CASTRQGMAEAFF
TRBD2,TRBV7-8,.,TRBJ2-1,TGTGCCAGCAGCCTCGAGGGGTTTCTAGCGGGAGGCGGGAGCCCCTACAATGAGCAGTTCTTC,CASSLEGFLAGGGSPYNEQFF
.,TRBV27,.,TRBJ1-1,TGTGCCAGCAGAACAGGGAGAGTAACTGAAGCTTTCTTT,CASRTGRVTEAFF
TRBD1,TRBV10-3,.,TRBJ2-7,TGTGCCATCAGGGCGACAGGGGGCGCGGGGGAGCAGTACTTC,CAIRATGGAGEQYF
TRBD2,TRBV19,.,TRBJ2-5,TGTGCCAGTAGTACCCCCAGCGGGAAGGGGGAGACCCAGTACTTC,CASSTPSGKGETQYF
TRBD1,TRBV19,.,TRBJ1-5,TGTGCCATCTCTAACAGGGGTACCGGCAATCAGCCCCAGCATTTT,CAISNRGTGNQPQHF
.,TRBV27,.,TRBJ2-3,TGTGCCAGCAGTTTACTAGGTCCCGGGGATACGCAGTATTTT,CASSLLGPGDTQYF
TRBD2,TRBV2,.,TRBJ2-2,TGTGCCAGTACTCGGACTAGCGGGAACACCGGGGAGCTGTTTTTT,CASTRTSGNTGELFF
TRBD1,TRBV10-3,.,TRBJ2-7,TGTGCCATCAGTGGGGGACAGTTCTACGAGCAGTACTTC,CAISGGQFYEQYF
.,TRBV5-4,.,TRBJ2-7,TGTGCCAGCAGCTCCGCTCAGGGCAGCTCCTACGAGCAGTACTTC,CASSSAQGSSYEQYF
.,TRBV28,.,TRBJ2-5,TGTGCCAGCAGTTTAGCAGGGGAAAGCAAGCCGACCCAGTACTTC,CASSLAGESKPTQYF
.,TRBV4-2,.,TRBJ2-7,TGTGCCAGCAGCCACTCCGGGAGTACTTCCTACGAGCAGTACTTC,CASSHSGSTSYEQYF
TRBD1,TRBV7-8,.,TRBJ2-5,TGTGCCAGCAGCGCCCGGACGGGGACAGGGACCCAGTACTTC,CASSARTGTGTQYF
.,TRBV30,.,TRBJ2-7,TGTGCCTGGAGTAAGGACTCCTCCTACGAGCAGTACTTC,CAWSKDSSYEQYF
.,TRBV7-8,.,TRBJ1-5,TGTGCCAGCAGCTTAGGGGGGGGCAATCAGCCCCAGCATTTT,CASSLGGGNQPQHF
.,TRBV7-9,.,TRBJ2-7,TGTGCCAGCGTTCCAATGATGAACACGGGAACCTACGAGCAGTACTTC,CASVPMMNTGTYEQYF